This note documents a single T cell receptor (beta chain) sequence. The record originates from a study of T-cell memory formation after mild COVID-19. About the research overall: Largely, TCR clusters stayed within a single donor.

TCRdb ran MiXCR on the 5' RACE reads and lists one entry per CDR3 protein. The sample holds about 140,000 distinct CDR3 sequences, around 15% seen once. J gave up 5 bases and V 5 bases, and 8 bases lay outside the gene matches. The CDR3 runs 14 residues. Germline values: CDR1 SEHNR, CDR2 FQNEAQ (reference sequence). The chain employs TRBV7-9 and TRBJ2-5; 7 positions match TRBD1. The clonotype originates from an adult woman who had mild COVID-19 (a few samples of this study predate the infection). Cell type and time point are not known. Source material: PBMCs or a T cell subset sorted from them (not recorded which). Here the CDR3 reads CASSHDREHETQYF. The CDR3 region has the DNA TGTGCCAGCAGCCACGACAGGGAGCACGAGACCCAGTACTTC.